The 28 T cell receptor beta chains listed next were all sequenced from one sample in a study of blood T cell repertoires in COVID-19. TCRdb's copy holds only in-frame clones and misses some; the assay was immunoSEQ multiplex PCR. The table shows over 200,000 clones, with 65% to 90% occurring only once. The sequenced material came from PBMCs or T cells enriched from blood (not recorded which). These receptors came from a woman aged 25 to 39 who had been exposed to COVID-19.

The J gene is TRBJ2-3, the V gene TRBV5-1; 9 nucleotides agree with TRBD2. With 0 bases clipped from V and 2 bases from J, the junction kept 1 base outside the gene matches. This CDR3 is built from 15 residues. Per germline, CDR1 SGHRS and CDR2 YFSETQ. In nucleotides, the CDR3 is TGCGCCAGCAGCTTGGGGACTAGCGCCACAGATACGCAGTATTTT. Translated: CASSLGTSATDTQYF.

The chain links TRBV20-1 to TRBJ1-1, with TRBD1 identical over 7 bases. Per the germline V gene, CDR1 is DFQATT and CDR2 is SNEGSKA (reference sequence). The V gene end was trimmed by 8 bases and the J gene end by 7 bases; junction bases not matched to a gene: 4. The CDR3 is made up of 10 amino acids. CDR3 bases: TGCAGTCCACCAGGGGGTGAAGCTTTCTTT. Protein: CSPPGGEAFF.

The gene calls are TRBV3-1 (or the pseudogene TRBV3-2) and TRBJ1-2; the match to TRBD1 covers 9 bases. The CDR3 loop spans 15 amino acids. Germline lookup yields CDR1 LGHDT and CDR2 YNNKEL (reference sequence). V shed 4 bases, J shed 2 bases, and the junction held 5 bases outside the gene matches. CDR3 sequence: CASSPTGTGNYGYTF. The CDR3, as DNA: TGTGCCAGCAGCCCAACGGGGACAGGGAACTATGGCTACACCTTC.

This clone was detected a few times. The gene calls are TRBV5-6 and TRBJ1-2, with D perhaps matching TRBD1 (5 bases). V was shortened by 4 bases and J by 2 bases, with 15 bases between the two germline ends. Looked up from germline, CDR1 is SGHDT and CDR2 is YYEEEE. This CDR3 comprises 15 residues. CDR3 amino acids: CASSGDYLGNYGYTF. DNA for the CDR3: TGTGCCAGCAGCGGGGACTACCTCGGGAACTATGGCTACACCTTC.

In DNA, the CDR3 is TGTGCCAGCAGTCCCAACTATAAAGAGACCCAGTACTTC. This translates into CASSPNYKETQYF. The chain joins TRBV27 to TRBJ2-5; D not certain. V lost 5 bases to trimming and J lost 3 bases, with 10 bases between them. This CDR3 region has 13 residues. Germline CDR1 MNHEY, CDR2 SMNVEV (reference sequence).

This rearrangement joins TRBV28 to TRBJ1-6; D remains ambiguous. The CDR3 totals 13 residues. Germline assignment: CDR1 MDHEN and CDR2 SYDVKM. The ends were cut back, 3 bases at V and 6 bases at J, with 6 bases in the middle. In DNA form, the CDR3 reads TGTGCCAGCAGTTTGAAACTTAATTCACCCCTCCACTTT. Protein product: CASSLKLNSPLHF. The full variable domain, its missing parts supplied by reference TRBV28 and TRBJ1-6, is DVKVTQSSRYLVKRTGEKVFLECVQDMDHENMFWYRQDPGLGLRLIYFSYDVKMKEKGDIPEGYSVSREKKERFSLILESASTNQTSMYLCASSLKLNSPLHFGNGTRLTVT.

This chain links TRBV2 with TRBJ1-1; 9 nucleotides align to TRBD1. Per germline, CDR1 SNHLY and CDR2 FYNNEI. The length of the CDR3 is 14 residues. With V trimmed by 6 bases and J by 5 bases, 7 bases remained unmatched. The CDR3 here is CASRTGGVGTEAFF. DNA for the CDR3: TGTGCCAGCAGAACAGGGGGCGTCGGAACTGAAGCTTTCTTT.

The chain employs TRBV19 and TRBJ1-6; TRBD1 is a possible D gene (5 bases). The V gene's germline CDR1 is LNHDA and CDR2 SQIVND (reference sequence). Trimming took 1 base from V and 7 from J, leaving 8 bases between them. The CDR3 length is 14 residues. The CDR3 nucleotides are TGTGCCAGTAGTATAGCCAGGGAAAATTCACCCCTCCACTTT. The encoded protein is CASSIARENSPLHF.

The gene calls are TRBV2 and TRBJ1-2; 12 bases agree with TRBD1. The V segment lost 0 bases and the J segment 4 bases; nucleotides outside the gene matches: 3. This CDR3 contains 16 residues. Germline-derived CDR1 and CDR2 are SNHLY and FYNNEI. CDR3 sequence reads: CASSEAGTGGGYGYTF. CDR3 bases: TGTGCCAGCAGTGAAGCCGGGACAGGGGGCGGCTATGGCTACACCTTC.

The chain carries TRBV6-2 or TRBV6-3 and TRBJ2-3, with TRBD2 as a possible D gene (6 bases). The V and J ends lost 0 bases and 4 bases respectively, with 14 bases between them. This CDR3 is 16 amino acids long. The germline gives CDR1 MNHEY, CDR2 SVGEGT. As DNA, the CDR3 is TGTGCCAGCAGTTACTCTCCCAGGGAGGCATCAGATACGCAGTATTTT. This encodes CASSYSPREASDTQYF.

The CDR3, as DNA: TGTGCCAGCAGCGCAGGGCTCTGGTACGAGCAGTACTTC. Amino acid sequence: CASSAGLWYEQYF. V usage is TRBV27 and J usage is TRBJ2-7; possible D gene TRBD1, 5 bases. The CDR3 consists of 13 residues. The V gene's germline CDR1 is MNHEY and CDR2 SMNVEV (reference sequence). The ends were cut back, 6 bases at V and 4 bases at J, with 13 bases in the middle.

The rearrangement links TRBV11-2 to TRBJ2-2; TRBD1 aligns across 9 bases. CDR1 is SGHAT and CDR2 is FQNNGV in the germline V gene. V shed 4 bases and J 8 bases; nucleotides not matched to a gene: 8. The CDR3 loop spans 15 amino acids. The CDR3 region has the DNA TGTGCCAGCAGCTCTAATCCGGGACAGGGTGGGGAGCTGTTTTTT. This codes for CASSSNPGQGGELFF.

V and J are TRBV2 and TRBJ2-3; 9 nucleotides agree with TRBD1. The J segment lost 4 bases and the V segment lost 9 bases, leaving 8 bases of the junction unmatched. CDR1 is SNHLY and CDR2 is FYNNEI in the germline V gene. CDR3 length: 14 residues. Here the CDR3 reads CARPGQGRADTQYF. DNA of the CDR3: TGTGCCAGACCCGGACAGGGGAGGGCAGATACGCAGTATTTT.

The gene calls are TRBV4-2 and TRBJ1-4; TRBD1 agrees at 7 bases. This CDR3 region has 14 residues. In germline, CDR1 is LGHNA, CDR2 YNFKEQ. The J segment lost 7 bases and the V segment lost 4 bases, leaving 6 bases of the junction unmatched. CDR3 bases: TGTGCCAGCAGCCCCGTGGCAGGGGGTGAAAAACTGTTTTTT. Residues: CASSPVAGGEKLFF.

In its sample, this clone was seen once. The chain combines TRBV7-8 with TRBJ2-1, with TRBD1 as a possible D gene (5 bases). Trimming took 1 base from V and 4 from J, leaving 11 bases between them. The germline CDR1 and CDR2 sequences are SGHVS and FQNEAQ. This CDR3 comprises 15 residues. In DNA form, the CDR3 reads TGTGCCAGCAGCTTAGTAGGGGTAACTTACAATGAGCAGTTCTTC. Translation gives CASSLVGVTYNEQFF.

V usage is TRBV7-9 and J usage is TRBJ2-7; the D gene is possibly TRBD2 (6 bases). Germline assignment: CDR1 SEHNR and CDR2 FQNEAQ (reference sequence). Trimming pared 5 bases from V and 7 bases from J, leaving 18 bases between. The CDR3 spans 14 residues. In DNA, the CDR3 is TGTGCCAGCAGCCTCTCCGGGACTTTAGGGGAGCAGTACTTC. This gives the protein CASSLSGTLGEQYF.

The gene calls are TRBV5-1 and TRBJ2-2; D unresolved. CDR3 length equals 14 residues. Trimming took off 4 bases at V and 4 bases at J, with 11 bases between the two ends. CDR1 SGHRS and CDR2 YFSETQ come from the germline V gene. CDR3 region: CASSPNWLTGELFF. The CDR3 DNA reads TGCGCCAGCAGCCCGAATTGGCTCACCGGGGAGCTGTTTTTT.

The V call is TRBV3-1 (or the pseudogene TRBV3-2), the J call TRBJ1-4; 9 nucleotides match TRBD1. V dropped 2 bases and J dropped 8; count of bases not matched to a gene: 12. Per the germline V gene, CDR1 is LGHDT and CDR2 is YNNKEL (reference sequence). This CDR3 has 17 residues. CDR3 DNA sequence: TGTGCCAGCAGCCAACCCTACGAACAGGGGGCGAGGGAAAAACTGTTTTTT. It encodes CASSQPYEQGAREKLFF.

This clone was picked up one time. The chain couples TRBV5-1 to TRBJ2-5; the D is unclear. CDR1 SGHRS and CDR2 YFSETQ come from the germline V gene. This CDR3 has 12 amino acids. Trimming took off 1 base at V and 3 bases at J, with 4 bases between the two ends. The CDR3, as DNA: TGCGCCAGCAGCTTGCAGGAAGAGACCCAGTACTTC. This gives the protein CASSLQEETQYF. The full variable domain, rest sourced from reference TRBV5-1 and TRBJ2-5, is KAGVTQTPRYLIKTRGQQVTLSCSPISGHRSVSWYQQTPGQGLQFLFEYFSETQRNKGNFPGRFSGRQFSNSRSEMNVSTLELGDSALYLCASSLQEETQYFGPGTRLLVL.

This CDR3 is CASSRGDRGNQPQHF. DNA of the CDR3: TGTGCCAGCAGCCGGGGGGACAGGGGTAATCAGCCCCAGCATTTT. The V call is TRBV5-5, the J call TRBJ1-5, with 10 bases identical to TRBD1. With 4 bases clipped from V and 4 bases from J, the junction kept 5 bases outside the gene matches. Germline CDR1 is SGHKS and CDR2 is YYEKEE (reference sequence). The CDR3 sequence is 15 residues long.

V gene TRBV5-1 combines with J gene TRBJ2-3, with 8 positions matching TRBD2. CDR3 length: 17 residues. Germline V gives CDR1 SGHRS, CDR2 YFSETQ. The V and J ends lost 4 bases and 4 bases, in that order; junction bases with no gene match: 14. For the CDR3, the DNA is TGCGCCAGCAGCGTGCCCCCCGGGAGGGGGAGGGCAGATACGCAGTATTTT. It is translated as CASSVPPGRGRADTQYF.

In its sample, this clone was seen a few times. The rearrangement joins TRBV19 to TRBJ1-2; tentatively, D is TRBD1 (5 bases). Per the germline V gene, CDR1 is LNHDA and CDR2 is SQIVND (reference sequence). The germline V and J ends were trimmed by 3 bases and 3 bases, with 14 bases remaining between them. CDR3 size: 15 residues. Here the CDR3 reads CASSIAGVSDYGYTF. The CDR3 DNA reads TGTGCCAGTAGTATTGCGGGGGTGTCGGACTATGGCTACACCTTC.

The gene calls are TRBV11-2 and TRBJ1-5, with 9 bases lining up with TRBD1. Per the germline V gene, CDR1 is SGHAT and CDR2 is FQNNGV. CDR3 size: 15 residues. V lost 5 bases, J lost 3 bases, and 5 bases stayed unmatched. CDR3 sequence: CASSQDRGPNQPQHF. Written as DNA, the CDR3 is TGTGCCAGCAGCCAGGACAGGGGACCCAATCAGCCCCAGCATTTT.

The rearrangement joins TRBV5-1 to TRBJ2-7; TRBD1 might be the D (5 bases). The CDR3 sequence is 12 residues long. V lost 1 base and J 6 bases, leaving 8 bases between the germline ends. Germline V gene data show CDR1 as SGHRS and CDR2 as YFSETQ. The CDR3 region has the DNA TGCGCCAGCAGCTTGATGGGGCGCGAGCAGTACTTC. This sequence encodes CASSLMGREQYF.

V and J are TRBV2 and TRBJ2-3; D is ambiguous. The CDR3 consists of 16 residues. The V gene lost 3 bases and the J gene lost 5 bases, with 18 bases spanning the gap. The germline CDR1 and CDR2 sequences are SNHLY and FYNNEI. For the CDR3, the DNA is TGTGCCAGCAGTGAGTTCGCGGTTAGATCCGGAGATACGCAGTATTTT. It specifies CASSEFAVRSGDTQYF. The entire variable domain, with the rest obtained from reference TRBV2 and TRBJ2-3, is as follows: EPEVTQTPSHQVTQMGQEVILRCVPISNHLYFYWYRQILGQKVEFLVSFYNNEISEKSEIFDDQFSVERPDGSNFTLKIRSTKLEDSAMYFCASSEFAVRSGDTQYFGPGTRLTVL.

The genes are TRBV7-9 and TRBJ2-3; 8 bases are shared with TRBD1. This CDR3 contains 15 residues. The J segment lost 4 bases and the V segment lost 1 base, leaving 4 bases of the junction unmatched. Looked up from germline, CDR1 is SEHNR and CDR2 is FQNEAQ (reference sequence). The CDR3 DNA follows: TGTGCCAGCAGCTTAGGACAGGGGAGTGCAGATACGCAGTATTTT. Its protein is CASSLGQGSADTQYF.

The genes are TRBV28 and TRBJ1-5; D is ambiguous. V lost 2 bases and J lost 4, with 12 bases in between. The germline gives CDR1 MDHEN, CDR2 SYDVKM. This CDR3 has 15 amino acids. The CDR3 nucleotides are TGTGCCAGCAGTTTAGTGGCAGGCCCGAATCAGCCCCAGCATTTT. Residues: CASSLVAGPNQPQHF.

This clone was seen more than once but under ten times. This chain uses TRBV7-9 with TRBJ1-4; 9 nucleotides align to TRBD1. The CDR3 covers 16 residues. After removal of 4 bases from V and 6 bases from J, the junction contained 9 bases not matched to a gene. Germline values: CDR1 SEHNR, CDR2 FQNEAQ (reference sequence). The CDR3, as DNA: TGTGCCAGCAGCTCCCAAGACAGGGGGATTCATGAAAAACTGTTTTTT. Its translation: CASSSQDRGIHEKLFF.